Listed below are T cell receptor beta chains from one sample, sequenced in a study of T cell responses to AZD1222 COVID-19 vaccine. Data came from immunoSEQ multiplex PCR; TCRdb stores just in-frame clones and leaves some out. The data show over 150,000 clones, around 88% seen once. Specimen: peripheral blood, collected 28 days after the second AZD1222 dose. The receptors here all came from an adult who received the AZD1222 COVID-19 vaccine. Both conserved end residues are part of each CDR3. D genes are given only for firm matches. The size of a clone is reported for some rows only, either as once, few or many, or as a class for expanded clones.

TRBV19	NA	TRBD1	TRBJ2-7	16	CAGSRRTGTGPSEQYF	TGTGCCGGTAGTCGCCGTACCGGGACAGGCCCCTCCGAGCAGTACTTC
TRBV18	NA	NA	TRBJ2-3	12	CASSPDAHTQYF	TGTGCCAGCTCACCAGATGCGCATACGCAGTATTTT
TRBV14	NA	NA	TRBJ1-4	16	CASSPILGDMNEKLFF	TGTGCCAGCAGCCCAATCTTGGGTGACATGAATGAAAAACTGTTTTTT
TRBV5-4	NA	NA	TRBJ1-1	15	CASSPTGVLNTEAFF	TGTGCCAGCAGCCCAACGGGAGTTCTGAACACTGAAGCTTTCTTT
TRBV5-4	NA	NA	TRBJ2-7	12	CASSSDNYEQYF	TGTGCCAGCAGCAGTGACAACTACGAGCAGTACTTC
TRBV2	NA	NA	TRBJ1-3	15	CASSEEAGSGNTIYF	TGTGCCAGCAGTGAGGAGGCGGGGTCGGGAAACACCATATATTTT
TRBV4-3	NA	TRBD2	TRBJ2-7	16	CASSQDAGGTAYEQYF	TGCGCCAGCAGCCAAGATGCGGGGGGGACCGCCTACGAGCAGTACTTC
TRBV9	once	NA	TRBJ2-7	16	CASSPPYASGSYEQYF	TGTGCCAGCAGCCCCCCTTACGCGTCAGGCTCCTACGAGCAGTACTTC
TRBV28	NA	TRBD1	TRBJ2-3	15	CASRIGTGAGDTQYF	TGTGCCAGCAGGATCGGGACAGGGGCGGGAGATACGCAGTATTTT
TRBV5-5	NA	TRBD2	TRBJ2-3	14	CASSLAGGRDTQYF	TGTGCCAGCAGCTTGGCGGGGGGGCGGGATACGCAGTATTTT
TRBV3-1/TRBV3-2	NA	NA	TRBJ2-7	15	CASSPWERGTDEQYF	TGTGCCAGCAGTCCCTGGGAAAGAGGGACGGACGAGCAGTACTTC
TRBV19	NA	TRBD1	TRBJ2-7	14	CASSIGQGNYEQYF	TGTGCCAGTAGTATAGGACAGGGAAACTACGAGCAGTACTTC
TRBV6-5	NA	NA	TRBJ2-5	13	CASTGQAGETQYF	TGTGCCAGTACGGGACAAGCGGGGGAGACCCAGTACTTC
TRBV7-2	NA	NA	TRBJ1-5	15	CASSLGMRGNQPQHF	TGTGCCAGCAGCTTAGGGATGCGGGGCAATCAGCCCCAGCATTTT
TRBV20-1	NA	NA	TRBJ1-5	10	CSVGDQPQHF	TGCAGTGTTGGGGATCAGCCCCAGCATTTT
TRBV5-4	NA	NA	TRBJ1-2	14	CASSLADRSYGYTF	TGTGCCAGCAGCTTAGCCGACAGGAGTTATGGCTACACCTTC
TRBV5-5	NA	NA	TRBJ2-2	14	CASSYPRDPGELFF	TGTGCCAGCAGCTATCCCCGGGATCCCGGGGAGCTGTTTTTT
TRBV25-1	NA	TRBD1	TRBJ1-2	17	CASSNAGRGLLLHGYTF	TGTGCCAGCAGCAACGCGGGGAGGGGGCTTCTCCTCCATGGCTACACCTTC